This T cell receptor beta chain was observed in a study of TIL therapy for anti-PD-1-resistant metastatic lung cancer. This was the immunoSEQ v3 assay. Sequencing depth was approximately 2 million read pairs for survey level, about 5-6 million for deep. Some clones are missing from TCRdb's copy, which holds only in-frame ones; the method was immunoSEQ multiplex PCR. The repertoire consists of around 20,000 clones, with almost 80% occurring once and the leading ten covering 7.4%. Study-wide results and caveats: Patients were highly selected, enriched for treatment-naive, never-smoker and oncogene-addicted cases.

This CDR3 region has 16 residues. J lost 3 bases, V lost 2 bases, and 4 bases had no gene match. Looked up from germline, CDR1 is MGHDK and CDR2 is SYGVNS. Time point here: pre-treatment sample, taken before nivolumab and TIL therapy. This clone turned up a few times. The antigen remains unidentified. This receptor was taken from a person between 25 and 79 years old with non-small cell lung cancer. The rearrangement uses TRBV25-1 and TRBJ1-6, with 7 bases identical to TRBD1. Source: blood, taken at baseline. DNA for the CDR3: TGTGCCAGCAGTGAAGGGGGACAGATCTATAATTCACCCCTCCACTTT. Translating it yields CASSEGGQIYNSPLHF.